The present entry profiles one T cell receptor (beta chain) with its context. Its antigen is still unknown. The source of the sample is a study of T cell responses to AZD1222 COVID-19 vaccine. Study-wide results and caveats: Among spike-specific TCRs, nearly half reportedly target unmutated variant regions. With two AZD1222 doses given, Spike-specific TCR breadth and depth both rose. Donors were mostly white British, more females; clonal diversity possibly underestimated.

CDR3 length equals 16 residues. The germline V and J ends were trimmed by 4 bases and 5 bases, with 21 bases remaining between them. CDR1 and CDR2 from the germline V gene are SGHRS and YFSETQ. Here immunoSEQ multiplex PCR was the method, and the copy in TCRdb shows in-frame clones only, minus some. Counted here are under 50,000 clones, about four fifths occurring once; the ten biggest clones make up about a fifth. The starting material was peripheral blood, obtained 28 days after the second dose of the MenACWY control vaccine. The rearrangement links TRBV5-1 to TRBJ2-5; D might be TRBD1 (6 bases). The sequence was obtained from an adult who received the MenACWY meningococcal vaccine as a control. CDR3 nucleotides: TGCGCCAGCAGCCCCGGGGACACCACACAGCGGGAGACCCAGTACTTC. Protein sequence: CASSPGDTTQRETQYF.